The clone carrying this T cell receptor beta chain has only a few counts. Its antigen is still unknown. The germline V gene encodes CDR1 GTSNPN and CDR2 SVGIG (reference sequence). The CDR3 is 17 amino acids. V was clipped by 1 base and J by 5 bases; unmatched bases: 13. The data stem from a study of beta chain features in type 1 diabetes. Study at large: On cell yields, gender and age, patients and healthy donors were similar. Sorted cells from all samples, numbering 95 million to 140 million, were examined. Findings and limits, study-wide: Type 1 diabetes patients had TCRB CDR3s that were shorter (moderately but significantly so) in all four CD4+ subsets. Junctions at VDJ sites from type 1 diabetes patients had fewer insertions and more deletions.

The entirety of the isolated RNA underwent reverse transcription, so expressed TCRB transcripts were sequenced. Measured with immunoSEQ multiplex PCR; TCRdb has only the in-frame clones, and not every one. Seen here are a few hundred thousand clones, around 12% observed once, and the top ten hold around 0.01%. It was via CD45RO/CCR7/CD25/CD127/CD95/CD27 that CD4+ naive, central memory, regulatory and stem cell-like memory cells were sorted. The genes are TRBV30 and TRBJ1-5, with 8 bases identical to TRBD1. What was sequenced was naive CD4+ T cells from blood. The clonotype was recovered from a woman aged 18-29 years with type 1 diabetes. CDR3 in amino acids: CAWSGVTGAGSYQPQHF. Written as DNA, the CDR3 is TGTGCCTGGAGTGGGGTGACAGGGGCGGGGAGTTATCAGCCCCAGCATTTT. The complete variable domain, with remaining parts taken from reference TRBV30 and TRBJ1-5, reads SQTIHQWPATLVQPVGSPLSLECTVEGTSNPNLYWYRQAAGRGLQLLFYSVGIGQISSEVPQNLSASRPQDRQFILSSKKLLLSDSGFYLCAWSGVTGAGSYQPQHFGDGTRLSIL.